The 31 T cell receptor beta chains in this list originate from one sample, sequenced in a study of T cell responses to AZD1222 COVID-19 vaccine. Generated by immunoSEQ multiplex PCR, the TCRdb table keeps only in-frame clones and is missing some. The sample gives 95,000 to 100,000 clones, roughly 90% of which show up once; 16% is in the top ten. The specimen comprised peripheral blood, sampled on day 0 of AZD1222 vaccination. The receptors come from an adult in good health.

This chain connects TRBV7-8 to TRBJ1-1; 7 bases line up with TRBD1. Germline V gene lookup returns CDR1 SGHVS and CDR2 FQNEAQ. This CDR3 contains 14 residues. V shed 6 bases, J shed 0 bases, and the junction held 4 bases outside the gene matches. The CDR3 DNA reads TGTGCCAGCAGGTGGGACAGTTTGAACACTGAAGCTTTCTTT. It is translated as CASRWDSLNTEAFF.

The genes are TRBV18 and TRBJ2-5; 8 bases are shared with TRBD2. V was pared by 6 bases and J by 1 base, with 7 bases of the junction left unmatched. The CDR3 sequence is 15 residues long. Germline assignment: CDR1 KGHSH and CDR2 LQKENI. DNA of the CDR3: TGTGCCAGCTCCTCCCAGGCGGGAGGCCAAGAGACCCAGTACTTC. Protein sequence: CASSSQAGGQETQYF. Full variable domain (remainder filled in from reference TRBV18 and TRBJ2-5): NAGVMQNPRHLVRRRGQEARLRCSPMKGHSHVYWYRQLPEEGLKFMVYLQKENIIDESGMPKERFSAEFPKEGPSILRIQQVVRGDSAAYFCASSSQAGGQETQYFGPGTRLLVL.

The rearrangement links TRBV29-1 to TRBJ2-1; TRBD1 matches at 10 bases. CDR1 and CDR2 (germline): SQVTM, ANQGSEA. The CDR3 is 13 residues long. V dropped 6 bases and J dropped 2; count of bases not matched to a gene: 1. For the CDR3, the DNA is TGCAGCGTCGGGACAGGGGCCTACAATGAGCAGTTCTTC. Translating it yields CSVGTGAYNEQFF.

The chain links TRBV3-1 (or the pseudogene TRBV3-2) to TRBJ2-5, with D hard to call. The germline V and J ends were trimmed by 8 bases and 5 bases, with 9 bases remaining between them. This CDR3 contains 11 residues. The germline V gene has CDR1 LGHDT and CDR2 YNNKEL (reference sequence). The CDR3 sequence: CASGISETQYF. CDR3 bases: TGTGCCAGCGGGATTTCTGAGACCCAGTACTTC.

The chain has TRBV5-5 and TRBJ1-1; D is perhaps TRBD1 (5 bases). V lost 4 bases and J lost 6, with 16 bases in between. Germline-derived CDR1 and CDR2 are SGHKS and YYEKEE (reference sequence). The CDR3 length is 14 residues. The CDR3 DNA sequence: TGTGCCAGCAGCGCCAGGGAAGTCGGCTCTGAAGCTTTCTTT. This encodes CASSAREVGSEAFF.

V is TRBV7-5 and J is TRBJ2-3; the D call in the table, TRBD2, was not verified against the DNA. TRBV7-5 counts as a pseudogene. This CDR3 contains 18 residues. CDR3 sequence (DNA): TGTGTCAGAAGCTTAGGGGGACTAGCGGGCTGGAGGGCAGATACGCAGTATTTT. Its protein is CVRSLGGLAGWRADTQYF.

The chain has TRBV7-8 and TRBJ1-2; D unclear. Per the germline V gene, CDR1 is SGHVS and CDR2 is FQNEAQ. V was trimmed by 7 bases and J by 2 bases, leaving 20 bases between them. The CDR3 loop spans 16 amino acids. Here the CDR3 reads CASTQPADFLNYGYTF. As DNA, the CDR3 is TGTGCCAGCACCCAACCCGCGGACTTCCTCAACTATGGCTACACCTTC. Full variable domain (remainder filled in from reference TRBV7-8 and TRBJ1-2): GAGVSQSPRYKVAKRGQDVALRCDPISGHVSLFWYQQALGQGPEFLTYFQNEAQLDKSGLPSDRFFAERPEGSVSTLKIQRTQQEDSAVYLCASTQPADFLNYGYTFGSGTRLTVV.

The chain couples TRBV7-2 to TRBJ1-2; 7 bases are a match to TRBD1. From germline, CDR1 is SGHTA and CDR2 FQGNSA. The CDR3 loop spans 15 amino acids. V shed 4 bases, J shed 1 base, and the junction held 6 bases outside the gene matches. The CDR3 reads CASSSSTGNNYGYTF. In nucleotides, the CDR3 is TGTGCCAGCAGCTCCTCGACAGGGAATAACTATGGCTACACCTTC.

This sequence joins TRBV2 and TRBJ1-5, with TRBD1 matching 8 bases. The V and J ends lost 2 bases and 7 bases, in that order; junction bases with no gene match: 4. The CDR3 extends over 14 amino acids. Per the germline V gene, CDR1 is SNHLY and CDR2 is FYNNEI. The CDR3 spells CASSEQGAEQPQHF. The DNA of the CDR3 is TGTGCCAGCAGTGAACAGGGGGCAGAGCAGCCCCAGCATTTT.

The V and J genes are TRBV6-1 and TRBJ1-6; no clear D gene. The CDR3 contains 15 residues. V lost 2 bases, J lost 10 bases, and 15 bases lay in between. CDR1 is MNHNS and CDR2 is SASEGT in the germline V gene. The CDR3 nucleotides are TGTGCCAGCAGTGAAACGCGGGAGGTAGCGTCACCCCTCCACTTT. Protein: CASSETREVASPLHF.

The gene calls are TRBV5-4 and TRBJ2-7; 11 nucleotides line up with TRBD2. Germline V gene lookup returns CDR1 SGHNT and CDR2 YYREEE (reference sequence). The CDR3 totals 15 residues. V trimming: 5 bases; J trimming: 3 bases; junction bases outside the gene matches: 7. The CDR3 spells CASRQGLAVHYEQYF. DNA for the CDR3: TGTGCCAGCAGACAGGGACTAGCGGTCCACTACGAGCAGTACTTC.

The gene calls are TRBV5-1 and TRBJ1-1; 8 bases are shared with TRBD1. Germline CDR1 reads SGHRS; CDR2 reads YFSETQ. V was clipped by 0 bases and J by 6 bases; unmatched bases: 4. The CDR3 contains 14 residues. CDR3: CASSLGQGSSEAFF. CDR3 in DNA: TGCGCCAGCAGCTTGGGACAGGGGTCTTCTGAAGCTTTCTTT.

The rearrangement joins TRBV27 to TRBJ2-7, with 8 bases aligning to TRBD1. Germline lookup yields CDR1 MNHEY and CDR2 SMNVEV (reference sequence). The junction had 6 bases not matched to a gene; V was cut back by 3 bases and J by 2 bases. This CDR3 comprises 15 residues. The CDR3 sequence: CASSFRDRIPYEQYF. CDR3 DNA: TGTGCCAGCAGTTTTAGGGACAGGATCCCCTACGAGCAGTACTTC.

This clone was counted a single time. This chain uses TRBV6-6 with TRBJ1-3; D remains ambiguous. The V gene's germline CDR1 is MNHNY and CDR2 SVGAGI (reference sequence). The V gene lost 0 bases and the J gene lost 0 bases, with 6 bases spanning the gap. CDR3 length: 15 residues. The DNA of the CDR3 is TGTGCCAGCAGTTACTCGAAGGTCTCTGGAAACACCATATATTTT. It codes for CASSYSKVSGNTIYF.

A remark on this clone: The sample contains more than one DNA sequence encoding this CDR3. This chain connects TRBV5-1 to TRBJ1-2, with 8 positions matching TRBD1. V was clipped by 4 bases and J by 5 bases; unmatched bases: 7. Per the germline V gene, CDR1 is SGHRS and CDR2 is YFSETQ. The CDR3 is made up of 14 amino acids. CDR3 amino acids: CASSPGTGAYGYTF. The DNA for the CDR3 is TGCGCCAGCAGCCCCGGGACAGGCGCTTATGGCTACACCTTC.

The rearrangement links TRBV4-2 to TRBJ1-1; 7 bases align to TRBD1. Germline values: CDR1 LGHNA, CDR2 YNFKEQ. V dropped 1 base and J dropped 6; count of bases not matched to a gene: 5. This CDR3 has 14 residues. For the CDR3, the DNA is TGTGCCAGCAGCCAAGCGGAGGGGGCCCCTGAAGCTTTCTTT. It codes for CASSQAEGAPEAFF.

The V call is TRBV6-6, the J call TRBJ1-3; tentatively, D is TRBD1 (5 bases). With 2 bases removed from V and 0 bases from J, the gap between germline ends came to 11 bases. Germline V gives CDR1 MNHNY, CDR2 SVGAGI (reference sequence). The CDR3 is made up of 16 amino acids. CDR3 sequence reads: CASSYGGYGSGNTIYF. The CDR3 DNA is TGTGCCAGCAGTTACGGGGGGTACGGCTCTGGAAACACCATATATTTT.

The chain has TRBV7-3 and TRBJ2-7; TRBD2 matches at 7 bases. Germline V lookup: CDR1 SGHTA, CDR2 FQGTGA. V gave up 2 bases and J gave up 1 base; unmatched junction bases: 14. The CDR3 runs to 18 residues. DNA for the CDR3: TGTGCCAGCAGCTTACCGGGGCTAGCGGAGCGACCTTCCTACGAGCAGTACTTC. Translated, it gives CASSLPGLAERPSYEQYF.

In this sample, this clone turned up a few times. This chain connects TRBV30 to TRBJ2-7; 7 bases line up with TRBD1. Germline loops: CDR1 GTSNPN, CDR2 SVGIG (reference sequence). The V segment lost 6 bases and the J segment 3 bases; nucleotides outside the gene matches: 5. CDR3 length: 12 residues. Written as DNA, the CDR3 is TGTGCCTGCAGAGGGGGCTTCTACGAGCAGTACTTC. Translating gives CACRGGFYEQYF. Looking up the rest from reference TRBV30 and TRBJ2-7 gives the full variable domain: SQTIHQWPATLVQPVGSPLSLECTVEGTSNPNLYWYRQAAGRGLQLLFYSVGIGQISSEVPQNLSASRPQDRQFILSSKKLLLSDSGFYLCACRGGFYEQYFGPGTRLTVT.

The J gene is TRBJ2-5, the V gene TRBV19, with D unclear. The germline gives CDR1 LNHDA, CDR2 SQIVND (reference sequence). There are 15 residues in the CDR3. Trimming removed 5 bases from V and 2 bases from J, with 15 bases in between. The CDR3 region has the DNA TGTGCCAGTAGTGTGACCCCGGCGAATCAAGAGACCCAGTACTTC. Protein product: CASSVTPANQETQYF.

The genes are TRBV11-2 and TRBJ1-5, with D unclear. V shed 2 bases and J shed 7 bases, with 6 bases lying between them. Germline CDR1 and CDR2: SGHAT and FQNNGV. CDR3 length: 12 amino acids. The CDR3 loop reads CASSLPGQPQHF. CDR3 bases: TGTGCCAGCAGCTTACCTGGGCAGCCCCAGCATTTT.

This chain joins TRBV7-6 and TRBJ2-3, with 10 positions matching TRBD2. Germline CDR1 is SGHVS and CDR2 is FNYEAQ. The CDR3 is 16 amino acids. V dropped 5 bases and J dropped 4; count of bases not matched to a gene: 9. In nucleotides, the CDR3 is TGTGCCAGCAGCCTATCCTCTAGCGGGAGCGCAGATACGCAGTATTTT. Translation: CASSLSSSGSADTQYF.

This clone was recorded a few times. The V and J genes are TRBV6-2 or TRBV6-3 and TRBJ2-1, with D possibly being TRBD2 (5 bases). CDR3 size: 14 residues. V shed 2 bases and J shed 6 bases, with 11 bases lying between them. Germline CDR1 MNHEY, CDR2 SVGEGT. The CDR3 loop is CASSYTRASNEQFF. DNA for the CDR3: TGTGCCAGCAGTTACACTAGGGCCAGCAATGAGCAGTTCTTC.

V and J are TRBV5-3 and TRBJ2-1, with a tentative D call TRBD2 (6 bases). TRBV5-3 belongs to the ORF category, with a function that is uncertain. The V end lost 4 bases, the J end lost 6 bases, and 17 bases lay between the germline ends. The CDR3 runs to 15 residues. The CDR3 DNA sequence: TGTGCCAGAAGCCCCGGGCCCCCGCGGGGCAATGAGCAGTTCTTC. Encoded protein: CARSPGPPRGNEQFF.

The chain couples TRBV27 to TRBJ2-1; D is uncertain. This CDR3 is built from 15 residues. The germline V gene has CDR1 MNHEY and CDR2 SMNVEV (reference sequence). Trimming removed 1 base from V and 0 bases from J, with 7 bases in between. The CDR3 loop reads CASSLYPYSYNEQFF. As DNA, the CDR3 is TGTGCCAGCAGTTTATATCCCTACTCCTACAATGAGCAGTTCTTC.

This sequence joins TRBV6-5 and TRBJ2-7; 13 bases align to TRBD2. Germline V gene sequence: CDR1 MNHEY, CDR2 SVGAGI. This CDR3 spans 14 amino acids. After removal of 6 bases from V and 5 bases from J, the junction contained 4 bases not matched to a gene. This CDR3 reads CASRGLAGLHEQYF. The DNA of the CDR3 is TGTGCCAGCAGGGGACTAGCGGGACTACACGAGCAGTACTTC.

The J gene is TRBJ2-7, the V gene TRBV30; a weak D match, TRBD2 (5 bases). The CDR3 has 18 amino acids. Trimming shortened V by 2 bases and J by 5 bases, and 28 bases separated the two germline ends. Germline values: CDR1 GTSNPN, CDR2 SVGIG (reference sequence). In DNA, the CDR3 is TGTGCCTGGAGTCCCGAGCCCCGGATCGGGCCCCGGGGTGACGAGCAGTACTTC. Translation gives CAWSPEPRIGPRGDEQYF.

The CDR3 here is CASSGGTEAFF. The CDR3 DNA is TGTGCCAGCAGTGGGGGCACTGAAGCTTTCTTT. The V gene is TRBV2, the J gene TRBJ1-1; D not resolved. There are 11 residues in the CDR3. CDR1 is SNHLY and CDR2 is FYNNEI in the germline V gene. With 4 bases removed from V and 4 bases from J, the gap between germline ends came to 4 bases.

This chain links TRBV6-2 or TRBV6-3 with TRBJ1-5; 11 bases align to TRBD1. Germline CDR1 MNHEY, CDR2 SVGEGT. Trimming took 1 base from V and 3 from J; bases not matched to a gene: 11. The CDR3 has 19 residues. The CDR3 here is CASSYFGTGGSGVNQPQHF. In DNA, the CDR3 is TGTGCCAGCAGTTACTTCGGGACAGGGGGGTCCGGAGTCAATCAGCCCCAGCATTTT.

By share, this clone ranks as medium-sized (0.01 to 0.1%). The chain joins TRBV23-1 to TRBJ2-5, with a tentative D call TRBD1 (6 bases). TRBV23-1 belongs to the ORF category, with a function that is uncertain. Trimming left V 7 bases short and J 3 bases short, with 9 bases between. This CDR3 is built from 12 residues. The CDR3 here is CASKEGEETQYF. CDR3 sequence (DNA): TGCGCCAGCAAAGAGGGGGAAGAGACCCAGTACTTC.

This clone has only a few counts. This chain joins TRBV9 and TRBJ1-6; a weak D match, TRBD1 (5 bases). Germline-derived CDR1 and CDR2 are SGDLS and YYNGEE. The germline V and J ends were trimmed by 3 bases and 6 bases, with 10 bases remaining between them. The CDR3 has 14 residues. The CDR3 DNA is TGTGCCAGCAGCGCGAGGGGCAGTAATTCACCCCTCCACTTT. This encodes CASSARGSNSPLHF.